This T cell receptor beta chain was identified in a study of blood T cell repertoires in COVID-19. In germline, CDR1 is LGHDT, CDR2 YNNKEL (reference sequence). The CDR3 extends over 15 amino acids. Unmatched junction bases numbered 6, after V lost 2 bases and J lost 9 bases. Using immunoSEQ multiplex PCR, the repertoire was profiled, and TCRdb retains in-frame clones only, with some absent. The sample holds roughly 40,000 clones, 85% to 90% seen once. Sequencing input: peripheral blood. The origin of this receptor is a man aged 70-80 years with acute or convalescent COVID-19. The chain links TRBV3-1 (or the pseudogene TRBV3-2) to TRBJ1-4, with 10 bases aligning to TRBD1. In nucleotides, the CDR3 is TGTGCCAGCAGCCAAACGCCGGGACAGGGGAAAAAACTGTTTTTT. It yields the protein CASSQTPGQGKKLFF.